What follows are 10 T cell receptor beta chains derived from one specimen sequenced in a study of control samples from healthy donors and cancer patients. Profiled with immunoSEQ multiplex PCR; TCRdb holds only in-frame clones, not every one. The profile covers about 120,000 clones, with about 86% appearing a single time and 9% to 14% taken by the ten largest. The material sequenced was blood. The receptors were gathered from a man younger than 45 in good health.

The V and J genes are TRBV2 and TRBJ1-5, with TRBD1 matching over 7 bases. V was pared by 6 bases and J by 7 bases, with 12 bases of the junction left unmatched. The CDR3 totals 15 residues. Germline V gene lookup returns CDR1 SNHLY and CDR2 FYNNEI. The CDR3 DNA reads TGTGCCAGCAGGGGGGAAAGGGGGCGCGGGCAGCCCCAGCATTTT. Translated: CASRGERGRGQPQHF. The full variable domain, completed using reference TRBV2 and TRBJ1-5, is EPEVTQTPSHQVTQMGQEVILRCVPISNHLYFYWYRQILGQKVEFLVSFYNNEISEKSEIFDDQFSVERPDGSNFTLKIRSTKLEDSAMYFCASRGERGRGQPQHFGDGTRLSIL.

This chain joins TRBV12-5 and TRBJ1-2; 11 nucleotides match TRBD1. The CDR3 loop spans 15 amino acids. CDR1 and CDR2 from the germline V gene are LGHNT and FRNRAP. V shed 2 bases, J shed 4 bases, and the junction held 3 bases outside the gene matches. The CDR3 bases are TGTGCTAGTGGTTTGTCGGGACAGGGGGTCTATGGCTACACCTTC. This encodes CASGLSGQGVYGYTF.

The table lists this clone with a count of one. V gene TRBV3-1 (or the pseudogene TRBV3-2) combines with J gene TRBJ2-7; 11 positions match TRBD2. V trimming: 1 base; J trimming: 3 bases; junction bases outside the gene matches: 2. Germline CDR1 and CDR2: LGHDT and YNNKEL (reference sequence). The CDR3 runs to 15 residues. CDR3 in DNA: TGTGCCAGCAGCCAAGCACTAGCGGGGGACTACGAGCAGTACTTC. Translated, it gives CASSQALAGDYEQYF.

The chain combines TRBV30 with TRBJ2-3, with D possibly called TRBD1 or TRBD2 (7 bases each). The germline V gene has CDR1 GTSNPN and CDR2 SVGIG (reference sequence). Trimming removed 0 bases at V and 4 bases at J, with 17 bases between. The CDR3 spans 16 residues. The CDR3 protein is CAWSVGGGGGADTQYF. CDR3 bases: TGTGCCTGGAGTGTAGGAGGGGGCGGGGGAGCAGATACGCAGTATTTT.

This chain connects TRBV7-2 to TRBJ2-7, with 8 nucleotides matching TRBD2. V shed 5 bases and J 5 bases; nucleotides not matched to a gene: 8. This CDR3 is 14 amino acids long. Germline V gene lookup returns CDR1 SGHTA and CDR2 FQGNSA. The chain's CDR3 is CASSPSGGVNEQYF. DNA of the CDR3: TGTGCCAGCAGCCCATCCGGGGGGGTAAACGAGCAGTACTTC.

This rearrangement joins TRBV4-1 to TRBJ2-1, with 7 bases aligning to TRBD1. Trimming cost V 5 bases and J 7 bases; bases outside gene matches: 2. Per the germline V gene, CDR1 is MGHRA and CDR2 is YSYEKL. The CDR3 length is 12 residues. DNA for the CDR3: TGCGCCAGCAGCTACAGGGGAAATGAGCAGTTCTTC. This translates into CASSYRGNEQFF.

This chain connects TRBV18 to TRBJ1-2; maybe TRBD1 (5 bases). V lost 3 bases and J 4 bases, leaving 15 bases between the germline ends. Germline values: CDR1 KGHSH, CDR2 LQKENI. This CDR3 region has 15 residues. The CDR3 loop reads CASSPPEGEGYGYTF. In DNA, the CDR3 is TGTGCCAGCTCACCTCCTGAAGGGGAAGGCTATGGCTACACCTTC.

The CDR3 sequence: CASSSQGGGSYTF. DNA for the CDR3: TGTGCCAGCAGTTCTCAGGGAGGAGGTAGCTACACCTTC. The chain has TRBV28 and TRBJ1-2; D might be TRBD1 (5 bases). V was shortened by 4 bases and J by 9 bases, with 15 bases between the two germline ends. This CDR3 comprises 13 residues. Looked up from germline, CDR1 is MDHEN and CDR2 is SYDVKM.

The genes are TRBV27 and TRBJ2-1; the D is unclear. Per the germline V gene, CDR1 is MNHEY and CDR2 is SMNVEV (reference sequence). There are 14 residues in the CDR3. V lost 3 bases, J lost 2 bases, and 8 bases lay in between. CDR3 protein: CASSFSGPYNEQFF. The CDR3 nucleotides are TGTGCCAGCAGTTTCTCCGGGCCCTACAATGAGCAGTTCTTC.

This chain uses TRBV10-3 with TRBJ2-5; D might be TRBD1 (6 bases). Germline V lookup: CDR1 ENHRY, CDR2 SYGVKD. The V end lost 3 bases, the J end lost 3 bases, and 8 bases lay between the germline ends. The length of the CDR3 is 13 residues. CDR3 nucleotide sequence: TGTGCCATCAGTGATACAGGGAAAGAGACCCAGTACTTC. Amino acid sequence: CAISDTGKETQYF.